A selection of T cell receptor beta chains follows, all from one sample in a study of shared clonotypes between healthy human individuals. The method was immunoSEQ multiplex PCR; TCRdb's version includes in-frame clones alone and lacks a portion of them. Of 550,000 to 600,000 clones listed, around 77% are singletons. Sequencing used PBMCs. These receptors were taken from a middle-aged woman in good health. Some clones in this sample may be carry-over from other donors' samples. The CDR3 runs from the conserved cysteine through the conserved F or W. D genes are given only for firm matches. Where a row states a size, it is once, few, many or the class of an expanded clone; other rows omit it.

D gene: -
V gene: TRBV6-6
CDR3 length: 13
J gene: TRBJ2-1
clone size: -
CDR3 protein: CASSPTGYNEQFF
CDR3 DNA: TGTGCCAGCAGTCCCACAGGCTACAATGAGCAGTTCTTC

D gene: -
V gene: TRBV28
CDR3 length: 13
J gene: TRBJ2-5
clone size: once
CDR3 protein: CASSPLARETQYF
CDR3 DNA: TGTGCCAGCAGTCCCCTAGCACGGGAGACCCAGTACTTC

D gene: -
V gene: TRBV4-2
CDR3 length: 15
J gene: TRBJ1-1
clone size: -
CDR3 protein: CASSQDLGLDTEAFF
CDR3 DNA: TGTGCCAGCAGCCAAGATCTGGGGCTTGACACTGAAGCTTTCTTT

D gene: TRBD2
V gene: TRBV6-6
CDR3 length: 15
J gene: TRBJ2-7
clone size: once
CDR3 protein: CASSYSGAGVGEQYF
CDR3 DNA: TGTGCCAGCAGTTACAGTGGAGCGGGAGTAGGCGAGCAGTACTTC

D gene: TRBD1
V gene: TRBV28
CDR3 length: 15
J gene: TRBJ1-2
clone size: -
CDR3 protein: CASSSRRGRNYGYTF
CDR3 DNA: TGTGCCAGTAGTTCCCGCAGGGGGCGCAACTATGGCTACACCTTC

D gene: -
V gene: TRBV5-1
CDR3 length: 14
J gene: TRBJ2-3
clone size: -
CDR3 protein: CASSLERNTDTQYF
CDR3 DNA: TGCGCCAGCAGCTTGGAAAGGAACACAGATACGCAGTATTTT

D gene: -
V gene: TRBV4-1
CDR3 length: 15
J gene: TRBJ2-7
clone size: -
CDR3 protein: CASSLGLPRSYEQYF
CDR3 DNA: TGCGCCAGCAGCCTTGGACTCCCCAGATCCTACGAGCAGTACTTC

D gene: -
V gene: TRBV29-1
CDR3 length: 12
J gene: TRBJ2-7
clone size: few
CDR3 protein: CSVANRTGHRLF
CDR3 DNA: TGCAGCGTTGCGAATCGGACGGGACACCGCTTGTTC

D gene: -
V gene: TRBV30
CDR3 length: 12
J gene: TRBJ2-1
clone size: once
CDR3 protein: CAWSNRAWEQFF
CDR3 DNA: TGTGCCTGGAGTAACAGGGCCTGGGAGCAGTTCTTC

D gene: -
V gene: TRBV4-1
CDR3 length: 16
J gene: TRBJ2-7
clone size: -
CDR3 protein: CASSQGLPTQTYEQYF
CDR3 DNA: TGCGCCAGCAGCCAGGGACTCCCAACCCAGACCTACGAGCAGTACTTC

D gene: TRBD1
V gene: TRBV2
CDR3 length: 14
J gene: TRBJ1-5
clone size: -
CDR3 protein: CASVGQGWDQPQHF
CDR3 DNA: TGTGCCAGCGTAGGACAGGGTTGGGATCAGCCCCAGCATTTT

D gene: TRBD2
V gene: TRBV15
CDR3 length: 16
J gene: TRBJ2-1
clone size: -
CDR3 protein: CATSRDLLAGVNEQFF
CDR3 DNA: TGTGCCACCAGCAGAGATCTTCTAGCGGGAGTGAATGAGCAGTTCTTC

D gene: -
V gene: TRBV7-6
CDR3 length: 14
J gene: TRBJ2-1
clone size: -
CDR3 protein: CASSLAGTYNEQFF
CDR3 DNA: TGTGCCAGCAGCTTAGCGGGGACCTACAATGAGCAGTTCTTC

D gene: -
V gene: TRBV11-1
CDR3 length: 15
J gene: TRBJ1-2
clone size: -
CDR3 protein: CASSFGQRNNYGYTF
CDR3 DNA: TGTGCCAGCAGCTTTGGACAGCGAAATAACTATGGCTACACCTTC

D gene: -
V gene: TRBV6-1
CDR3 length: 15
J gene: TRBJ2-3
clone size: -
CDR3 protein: CASSADSGSTDTQYF
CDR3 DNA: TGTGCCAGCAGTGCTGACAGCGGGTCTACAGATACGCAGTATTTT

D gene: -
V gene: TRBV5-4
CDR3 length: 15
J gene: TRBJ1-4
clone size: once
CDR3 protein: CASSVDGATNEKLFF
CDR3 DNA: TGTGCCAGCAGCGTAGACGGTGCAACTAATGAAAAACTGTTTTTT

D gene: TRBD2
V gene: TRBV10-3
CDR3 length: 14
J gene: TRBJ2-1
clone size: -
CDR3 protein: CAIKKGGRGDEQFF
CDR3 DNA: TGTGCCATTAAAAAGGGCGGGAGAGGTGATGAGCAGTTCTTC

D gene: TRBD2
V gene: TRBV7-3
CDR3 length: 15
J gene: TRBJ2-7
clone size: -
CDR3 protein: CASSEGLAGAGEQYF
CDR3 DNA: TGTGCCAGCAGCGAGGGACTAGCGGGAGCCGGCGAGCAGTACTTC

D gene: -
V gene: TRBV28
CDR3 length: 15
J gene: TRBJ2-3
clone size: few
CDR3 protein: CASSPPQGLADTQYF
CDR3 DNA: TGTGCCAGCAGCCCCCCCCAGGGCCTTGCAGATACGCAGTATTTT

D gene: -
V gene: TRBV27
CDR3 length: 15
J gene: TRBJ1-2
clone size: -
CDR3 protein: CASSAAGGTLYGYTF
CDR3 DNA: TGTGCCAGCTCCGCTGCGGGGGGAACTCTCTATGGCTACACCTTC

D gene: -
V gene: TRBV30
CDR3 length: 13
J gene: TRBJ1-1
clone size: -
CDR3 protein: CAWSISRDTEAFF
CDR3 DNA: TGTGCCTGGAGTATCTCCCGGGACACTGAAGCTTTCTTT

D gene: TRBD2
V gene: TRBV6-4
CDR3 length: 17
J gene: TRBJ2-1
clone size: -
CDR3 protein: CASSLYGASGSLNEQFF
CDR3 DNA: TGTGCCAGCAGCTTATACGGGGCTAGCGGGAGTTTAAATGAGCAGTTCTTC

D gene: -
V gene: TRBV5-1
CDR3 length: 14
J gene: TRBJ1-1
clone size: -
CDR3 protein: CASSTGPSNTEAFF
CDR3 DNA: TGCGCCAGCAGCACGGGACCTTCGAACACTGAAGCTTTCTTT

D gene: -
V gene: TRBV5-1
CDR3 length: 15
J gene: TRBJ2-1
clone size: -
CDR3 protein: CASSLVTQIQNEQFF
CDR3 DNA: TGCGCCAGCAGCTTGGTGACGCAGATACAAAATGAGCAGTTCTTC

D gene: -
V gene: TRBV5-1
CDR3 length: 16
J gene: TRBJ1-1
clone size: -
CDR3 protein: CASSLGQIQRNTEAFF
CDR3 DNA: TGCGCCAGCAGCTTGGGACAGATCCAACGGAACACTGAAGCTTTCTTT

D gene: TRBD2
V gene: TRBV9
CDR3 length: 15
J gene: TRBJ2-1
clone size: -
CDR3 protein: CASSVGTSNYNEQFF
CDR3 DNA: TGTGCCAGCAGCGTAGGGACTAGCAACTACAATGAGCAGTTCTTC

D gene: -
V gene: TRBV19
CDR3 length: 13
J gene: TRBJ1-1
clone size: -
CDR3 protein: CASRAEAETEAFF
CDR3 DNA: TGTGCCAGTAGAGCAGAGGCGGAGACTGAAGCTTTCTTT

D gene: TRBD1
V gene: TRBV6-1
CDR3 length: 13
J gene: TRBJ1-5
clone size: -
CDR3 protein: CASSLDRWQPQHF
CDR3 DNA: TGTGCCAGCAGTTTGGACAGGTGGCAGCCCCAGCATTTT

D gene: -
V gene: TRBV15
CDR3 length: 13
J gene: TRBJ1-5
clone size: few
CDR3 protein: CATSRDSRGPQHF
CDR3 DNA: TGTGCCACCAGCAGAGATTCTCGGGGGCCCCAGCATTTT

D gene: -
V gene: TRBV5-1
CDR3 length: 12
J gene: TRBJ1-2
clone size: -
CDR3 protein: CASSLSQGGYTF
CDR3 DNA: TGCGCCAGCAGCTTGAGTCAGGGAGGCTACACCTTC

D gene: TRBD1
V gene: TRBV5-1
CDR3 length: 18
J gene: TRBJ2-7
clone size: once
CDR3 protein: CASSLRQGAPQLTYEQYF
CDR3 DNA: TGCGCCAGCAGCTTGAGGCAGGGGGCACCCCAGTTAACCTACGAGCAGTACTTC

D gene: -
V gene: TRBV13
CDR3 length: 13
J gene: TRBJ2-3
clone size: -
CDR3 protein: CASSRERTDTQYF
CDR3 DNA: TGTGCCAGCAGCAGGGAGCGTACAGATACGCAGTATTTT

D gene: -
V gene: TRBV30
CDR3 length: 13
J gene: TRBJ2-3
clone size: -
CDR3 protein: CAWSSGGTDTQYF
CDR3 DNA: TGTGCCTGGAGTTCCGGGGGTACTGATACGCAGTATTTT

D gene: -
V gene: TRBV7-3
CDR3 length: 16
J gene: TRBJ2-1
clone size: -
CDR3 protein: CASSPLGGTSYNEQFF
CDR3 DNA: TGTGCCAGCAGCCCACTCGGTGGAACCTCCTACAATGAGCAGTTCTTC

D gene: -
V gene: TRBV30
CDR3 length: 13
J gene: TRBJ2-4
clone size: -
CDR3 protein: CAWSGQHKNIQYF
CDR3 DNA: TGTGCCTGGAGTGGACAGCACAAAAACATTCAGTACTTC